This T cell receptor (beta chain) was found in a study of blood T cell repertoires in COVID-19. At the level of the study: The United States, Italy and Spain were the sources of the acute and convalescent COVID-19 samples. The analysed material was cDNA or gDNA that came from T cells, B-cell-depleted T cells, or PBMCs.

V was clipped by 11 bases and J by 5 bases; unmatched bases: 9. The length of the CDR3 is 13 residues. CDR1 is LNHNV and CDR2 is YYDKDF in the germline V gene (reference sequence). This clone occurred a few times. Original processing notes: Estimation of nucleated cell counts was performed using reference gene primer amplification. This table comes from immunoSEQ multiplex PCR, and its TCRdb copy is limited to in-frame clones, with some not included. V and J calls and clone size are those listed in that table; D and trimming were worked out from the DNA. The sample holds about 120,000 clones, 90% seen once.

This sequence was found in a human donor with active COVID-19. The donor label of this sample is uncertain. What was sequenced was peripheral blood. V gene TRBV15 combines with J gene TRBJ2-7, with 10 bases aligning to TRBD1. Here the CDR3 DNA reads TGTGCCGCCCAGTGGGACAGGGGACACGAGCAGTACTTC. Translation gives CAAQWDRGHEQYF.